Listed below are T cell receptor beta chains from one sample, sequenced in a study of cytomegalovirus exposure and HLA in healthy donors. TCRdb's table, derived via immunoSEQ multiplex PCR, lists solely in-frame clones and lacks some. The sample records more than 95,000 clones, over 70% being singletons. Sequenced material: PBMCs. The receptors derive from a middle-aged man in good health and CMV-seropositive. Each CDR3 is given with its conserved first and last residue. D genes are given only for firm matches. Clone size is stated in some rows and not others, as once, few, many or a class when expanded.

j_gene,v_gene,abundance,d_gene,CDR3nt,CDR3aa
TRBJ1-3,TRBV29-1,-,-,TGCAGCGTGAGTGACAGCTACTCTGGAAACACCATATATTTT,CSVSDSYSGNTIYF
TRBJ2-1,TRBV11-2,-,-,TGTGCCAGCAGCTCTTACCTATACAATGAGCAGTTCTTC,CASSSYLYNEQFF
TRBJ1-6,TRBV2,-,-,TGTGCCAGCAGCCGGGACACGTATAATTCACCCCTCCACTTT,CASSRDTYNSPLHF
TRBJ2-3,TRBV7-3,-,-,TGTGCCAGCAGCTTAATCGGCGGAAGCACAGATACGCAGTATTTT,CASSLIGGSTDTQYF
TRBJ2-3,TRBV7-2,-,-,TGTGCCAGCAGCCCCCTAGTCGGCACAGATACGCAGTATTTT,CASSPLVGTDTQYF
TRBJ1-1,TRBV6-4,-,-,TGTGCCAGCAGTCAGCAAGAGGGCACTGAAGCTTTCTTT,CASSQQEGTEAFF
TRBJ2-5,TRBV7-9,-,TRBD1,TGTGCCAGCAGCTTAGGCCGGACAGGGGGACGGGAGACCCAGTACTTC,CASSLGRTGGRETQYF
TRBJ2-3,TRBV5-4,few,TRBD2,TGTGCCAGCAGCTGGACTAGCGGCAGCCTTGCTAGCACAGATACGCAGTATTTT,CASSWTSGSLASTDTQYF
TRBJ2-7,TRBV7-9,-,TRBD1,TGTGCCAGCAGCTTGGCAGGGGGCTTTGGTGGGGAGCAGTACTTC,CASSLAGGFGGEQYF
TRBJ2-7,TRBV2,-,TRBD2,TGTGCCAGCGGAAGCGGGAACTCCTACGAGCAGTACTTC,CASGSGNSYEQYF
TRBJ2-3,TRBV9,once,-,TGTGCCAGCAGCGCCTCGTCTACCACAGATACGCAGTATTTT,CASSASSTTDTQYF
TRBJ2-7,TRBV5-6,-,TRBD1,TGTGCCAGCAGCTTGGGGACAGGGGGCACCTACGAGCAGTACTTC,CASSLGTGGTYEQYF
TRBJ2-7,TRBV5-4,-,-,TGTGCCAGCAGCTTGGCGGGAGAAAGGGAGCAGTACTTC,CASSLAGEREQYF
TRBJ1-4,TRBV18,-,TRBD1,TGTGCCAGCTCCCCGACAGGGATTAATGAAAAACTGTTTTTT,CASSPTGINEKLFF
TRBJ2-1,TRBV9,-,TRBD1,TGTGCCAGCAGCGTAGATACAGGGGGCTACAATGAGCAGTTCTTC,CASSVDTGGYNEQFF
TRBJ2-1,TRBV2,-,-,TGTGCCAGCAGTCTTAGCGGTTCTCCCTCCTACAATGAGCAGTTCTTC,CASSLSGSPSYNEQFF
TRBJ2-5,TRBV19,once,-,TGTGCCAGTAGTAACCCCTACAGCGGCCAAGAGACCCAGTACTTC,CASSNPYSGQETQYF
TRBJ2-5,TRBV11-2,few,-,TGTGCCAGCAGCCCCAATCAAGAGACCCAGTACTTC,CASSPNQETQYF
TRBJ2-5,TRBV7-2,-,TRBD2,TGTGCCAGCACCCAACTAGCGGGAGGGGTAGAGACCCAGTACTTC,CASTQLAGGVETQYF
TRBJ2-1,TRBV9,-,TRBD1,TGTACCAGCACCCCCGGGACAGGGTCTTACAATGAGCAGTTCTTC,CTSTPGTGSYNEQFF
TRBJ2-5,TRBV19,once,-,TGTGCCAGTAGTATTCGACTGGAAGAGACCCAGTACTTC,CASSIRLEETQYF
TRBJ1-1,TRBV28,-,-,TGTGCCAGCAGTGGGACAAACACTGAAGCTTTCTTT,CASSGTNTEAFF
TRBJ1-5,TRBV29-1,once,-,TGCAGCGTTGATTCCGGGAACAATCAGCCCCAGCATTTT,CSVDSGNNQPQHF
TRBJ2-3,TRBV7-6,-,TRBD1,TGTGCCAGCAGCTTATTAACCGGACAGGGCACAGATACGCAGTATTTT,CASSLLTGQGTDTQYF
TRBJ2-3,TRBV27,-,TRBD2,TGTGCCAGCAGTCCGGCTAGCGGAGCGTACGGAGATACGCAGTATTTT,CASSPASGAYGDTQYF
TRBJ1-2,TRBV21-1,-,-,TGTGCCAGCAGAACGGGACAGGGTTTGGGCTACACCTTC,CASRTGQGLGYTF
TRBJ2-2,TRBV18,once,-,TGTGCCAGCTCACCAACGGGAGACACCGGGGAGCTGTTTTTT,CASSPTGDTGELFF
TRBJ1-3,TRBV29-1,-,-,TGCAGCGTTGAGGAGGGATCGGAGACTGGAAACGCCATATATTTT,CSVEEGSETGNAIYF
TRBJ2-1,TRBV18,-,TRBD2,TGTGCCAGCTCACCCCGAGCCGAGGTAGCGGGCAATGAGCAGTTCTTC,CASSPRAEVAGNEQFF